These 20 T cell receptor beta chains share one sample of origin, sequenced in a study of Graves' ophthalmopathy and Graves' hyperthyroidism. TCR beta CDR3 amplification used RNA transcripts. Amplification began with first-round RT-PCR using HTBI primers, then second-round multiplex PCR was performed. Via MiXCR, TCRdb re-called the multiplex PCR reads, giving one row per CDR3 protein. The table lists almost 750,000 distinct CDR3 sequences, approximately 40% of them singletons, with approximately 43% in the top ten. Source material: peripheral blood. These receptors all come from an adult man with Graves' ophthalmopathy.

This clonotype showed up just a few times. The chain combines TRBV7-9 with TRBJ1-2; the D gene is possibly TRBD1 (6 bases). With 5 bases removed from V and 2 bases from J, the gap between germline ends came to 21 bases. The CDR3 sequence is 17 residues long. Germline V CDR1 and CDR2: SEHNR, FQNEAQ (reference sequence). CDR3 region: CASSLIGGGELNYGYTF. CDR3 bases: TGTGCCAGCAGCCTAATAGGGGGGGGAGAATTAAACTATGGCTACACCTTC. The full variable domain, rest sourced from reference TRBV7-9 and TRBJ1-2, is DTGVSQNPRHKITKRGQNVTFRCDPISEHNRLYWYRQTLGQGPEFLTYFQNEAQLEKSRLLSDRFSAERPKGSFSTLEIQRTEQGDSAMYLCASSLIGGGELNYGYTFGSGTRLTVV.

This clonotype was counted at least ten times. V usage is TRBV11-2 and J usage is TRBJ1-3, with no clear D. The V end was cut by 2 bases, the J end by 0 bases, with 11 bases between. CDR3 length: 16 amino acids. From germline, CDR1 is SGHAT and CDR2 FQNNGV. CDR3 nucleotides: TGTGCCAGCAGCTTATCGGGCAGGAGCTCTGGAAACACCATATATTTT. Protein sequence: CASSLSGRSSGNTIYF.

The rearrangement joins TRBV7-9 to TRBJ1-5; 8 nucleotides match TRBD1. Trimming cost V 3 bases and J 10 bases; bases outside gene matches: 5. The germline CDR1 and CDR2 sequences are SEHNR and FQNEAQ (reference sequence). The CDR3 extends over 13 amino acids. The CDR3 DNA follows: TGTGCCAGCAGCTTTGGGGGACAGGTTCCCCAGCATTTT. It translates to CASSFGGQVPQHF.

Turning to this clonotype: This is likely a read error, given that the CDR3 carries no conserved phenylalanine or tryptophan at its end. The DNA is left out, because the CDR3 cannot be placed on it with certainty; the CDR3 is given as TCRdb lists it. The chain joins TRBV29-1 to TRBJ2-7; the listed D gene, TRBD1, was not tested against the DNA. The CDR3 contains 9 residues when both ends are counted. Germline CDR1 and CDR2: SQVTM and ANQGSEA. The CDR3 region is CSVDSGGCL.

This clonotype came up many times. The V call is TRBV19, the J call TRBJ1-1; D remains unclear. The CDR3 spans 13 residues. CDR1 LNHDA and CDR2 SQIVND come from the germline V gene (reference sequence). Trimming pared 5 bases from V and 3 bases from J, leaving 10 bases between. For the CDR3, the DNA is TGTGCCAGTAGTCATCAGCTCGACACTGAAGCTTTCTTT. It yields the protein CASSHQLDTEAFF.

This clonotype has ten or more counts. V usage is TRBV29-1 and J usage is TRBJ2-7; D might be TRBD1 (6 bases). V lost 2 bases and J lost 2, with 10 bases in between. CDR3 length: 13 residues. Germline V gives CDR1 SQVTM, CDR2 ANQGSEA. The CDR3 DNA reads TGCAGCGTTGAACGGACAGAAACCTACGAGCAGTACTTC. Protein sequence: CSVERTETYEQYF.

This clonotype was counted between two and nine times. The V and J genes are TRBV4-3 and TRBJ2-7, with D tentatively TRBD2 (5 bases). The length of the CDR3 is 16 residues. The V end was cut by 2 bases, the J end by 5 bases, with 19 bases between. Germline V gives CDR1 LGHNA, CDR2 YSLEER. The DNA of the CDR3 is TGCGCCAGCAGCCAATGGGATCCGGGAAGTCGGCACGAGCAGTACTTC. This gives the protein CASSQWDPGSRHEQYF.

The sample holds many counts of this clonotype. The chain couples TRBV7-2 to TRBJ1-2; D remains ambiguous. CDR3 length: 14 residues. Trimming took off 4 bases at V and 7 bases at J, with 16 bases between the two ends. Germline V lookup: CDR1 SGHTA, CDR2 FQGNSA. In DNA, the CDR3 is TGTGCCAGCAGCTCCCGACACGGTGGAGGTGGCTACACCTTC. Its translation is CASSSRHGGGGYTF.

The chain employs TRBV2 and TRBJ2-7; D gene unclear. The CDR3 runs 11 residues. Trimming removed 7 bases from V and 3 bases from J, with 7 bases in between. In germline, CDR1 is SNHLY, CDR2 FYNNEI. The CDR3 region is CASMSGYEQYF. Here the CDR3 DNA reads TGTGCCAGCATGTCTGGCTACGAGCAGTACTTC. The full variable domain, its missing parts supplied by reference TRBV2 and TRBJ2-7, is EPEVTQTPSHQVTQMGQEVILRCVPISNHLYFYWYRQILGQKVEFLVSFYNNEISEKSEIFDDQFSVERPDGSNFTLKIRSTKLEDSAMYFCASMSGYEQYFGPGTRLTVT.

This clonotype has a handful of counts. The rearrangement joins TRBV7-6 to TRBJ2-3; 9 nucleotides line up with TRBD1. The CDR3 has 17 amino acids. Per germline, CDR1 SGHVS and CDR2 FNYEAQ. V trimming: 4 bases; J trimming: 3 bases; junction bases outside the gene matches: 11. CDR3 residues: CASSSFSGQGITDTQYF. The CDR3 nucleotides read TGTGCCAGCAGCTCCTTTTCCGGACAGGGGATAACAGATACGCAGTATTTT.

In regard to this clonotype: Mismatch with germline at one junction end may stem from a read error. The chain couples TRBV24-1 to TRBJ1-5; D is possibly TRBD1 (6 bases). CDR3 size: 12 residues. Germline V CDR1 and CDR2: KGHDR, SFDVKD. CDR3 in amino acids: CASSSQGRPQHF. CDR3 nucleotides: TGTGCCAGCAGTTCACAGGGACGGCCCCAGCATTTT.

This chain links TRBV2 with TRBJ1-1; tentatively, D is TRBD1 (6 bases). V dropped 5 bases and J dropped 1 base, with 14 bases sitting between them. Germline V gene data show CDR1 as SNHLY and CDR2 as FYNNEI. CDR3 size: 15 residues. DNA of the CDR3: TGTGCCAGCAGTCCTCTCGTGGGACAGAACACTGAAGCTTTCTTT. Translating gives CASSPLVGQNTEAFF.

This chain joins TRBV2 and TRBJ1-3; D is perhaps TRBD1 (6 bases). Deletions cut 6 bases from V and 0 bases from J, with 12 bases between. Germline V gene lookup returns CDR1 SNHLY and CDR2 FYNNEI. The CDR3 is 15 residues long. The CDR3 DNA reads TGTGCCAGCAGCTGGGACATCAACTCTGGAAACACCATATATTTT. Residues: CASSWDINSGNTIYF.

Ten or more counts support this clonotype. This rearrangement joins TRBV20-1 to TRBJ1-5; the D is unclear. The CDR3 sequence is 12 residues long. The germline V gene has CDR1 DFQATT and CDR2 SNEGSKA (reference sequence). Trimming took off 2 bases at V and 4 bases at J, with 6 bases between the two ends. The CDR3 loop is CSARRQNQPQHF. The CDR3 region has the DNA TGCAGTGCTAGACGGCAAAATCAGCCCCAGCATTTT.

This sequence joins TRBV6-1 and TRBJ1-2; D perhaps matches TRBD1 (5 bases). Germline lookup yields CDR1 MNHNS and CDR2 SASEGT. The CDR3 sequence is 14 residues long. Trimming removed 6 bases at V and 1 base at J, with 12 bases between. This CDR3 reads CASSRDSRNYGYTF. The CDR3 bases are TGTGCCAGCAGCCGGGACTCCCGTAACTATGGCTACACCTTC.

This clonotype was counted at least ten times. The chain couples TRBV10-3 to TRBJ1-5; maybe TRBD1 (6 bases). The germline V gene has CDR1 ENHRY and CDR2 SYGVKD. Trimming took 11 bases from V and 2 from J, leaving 16 bases between them. CDR3 length: 14 residues. CDR3 DNA sequence: TGTGCCTCCCGACGGGGGGCGGGCAATCAGCCCCAGCATTTT. It codes for CASRRGAGNQPQHF.

The genes are TRBV6-1 and TRBJ1-6, with a weak D call TRBD1 (6 bases). The ends were cut back, 5 bases at V and 7 bases at J, with 15 bases in the middle. Germline V gene sequence: CDR1 MNHNS, CDR2 SASEGT. The CDR3 spans 15 residues. CDR3 sequence (DNA): TGTGCCAGCAGTATTGCAGGGGCCTCAAATTCACCCCTCCACTTT. The encoded protein is CASSIAGASNSPLHF.

This clonotype was seen only a few times. This chain uses TRBV9 with TRBJ1-3; 9 bases map to TRBD1. The germline CDR1 and CDR2 sequences are SGDLS and YYNGEE. Unmatched junction bases numbered 6, after V lost 4 bases and J lost 7 bases. This CDR3 has 14 amino acids. The DNA of the CDR3 is TGTGCCAGCAGCCGAGGGACAGGGAGGAACACCATATATTTT. This gives the protein CASSRGTGRNTIYF.

A note on this clonotype: A read error is possible here, since a much larger clone lies one base away. V is TRBV5-5 and J is TRBJ1-4; D remains ambiguous. This CDR3 comprises 14 residues. Germline CDR1 and CDR2: SGHKS and YYEKEE (reference sequence). The CDR3 sequence is CANSSPGPNEKLFF. The CDR3 nucleotides read TGTGCCAACAGCTCACCGGGCCCGAATGAAAAACTGTTTTTT.

The chain employs TRBV6-6 and TRBJ2-5; TRBD1 agrees at 7 bases. Unmatched junction bases numbered 6, after V lost 7 bases and J lost 4 bases. Per the germline V gene, CDR1 is MNHNY and CDR2 is SVGAGI (reference sequence). The CDR3 extends over 13 amino acids. The CDR3 nucleotides read TGTGCCAGCACCCTCGACAGGGTAGAGACCCAGTACTTC. It yields the protein CASTLDRVETQYF.